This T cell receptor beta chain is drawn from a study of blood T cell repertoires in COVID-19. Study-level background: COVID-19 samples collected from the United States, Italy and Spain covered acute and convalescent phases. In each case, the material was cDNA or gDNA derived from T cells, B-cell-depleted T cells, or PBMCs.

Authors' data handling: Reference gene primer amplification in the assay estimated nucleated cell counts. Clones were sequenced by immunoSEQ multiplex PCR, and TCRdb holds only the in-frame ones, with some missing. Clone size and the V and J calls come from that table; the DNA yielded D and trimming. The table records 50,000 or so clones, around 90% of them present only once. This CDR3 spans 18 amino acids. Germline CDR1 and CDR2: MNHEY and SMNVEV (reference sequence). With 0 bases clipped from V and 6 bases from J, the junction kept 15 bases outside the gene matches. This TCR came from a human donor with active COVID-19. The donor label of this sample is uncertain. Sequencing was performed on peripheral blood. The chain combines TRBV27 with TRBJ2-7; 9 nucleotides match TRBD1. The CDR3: CASSLSKGPGQGHSEQYF. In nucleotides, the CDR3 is TGTGCCAGCAGTTTATCGAAGGGGCCGGGACAGGGCCACTCCGAGCAGTACTTC.